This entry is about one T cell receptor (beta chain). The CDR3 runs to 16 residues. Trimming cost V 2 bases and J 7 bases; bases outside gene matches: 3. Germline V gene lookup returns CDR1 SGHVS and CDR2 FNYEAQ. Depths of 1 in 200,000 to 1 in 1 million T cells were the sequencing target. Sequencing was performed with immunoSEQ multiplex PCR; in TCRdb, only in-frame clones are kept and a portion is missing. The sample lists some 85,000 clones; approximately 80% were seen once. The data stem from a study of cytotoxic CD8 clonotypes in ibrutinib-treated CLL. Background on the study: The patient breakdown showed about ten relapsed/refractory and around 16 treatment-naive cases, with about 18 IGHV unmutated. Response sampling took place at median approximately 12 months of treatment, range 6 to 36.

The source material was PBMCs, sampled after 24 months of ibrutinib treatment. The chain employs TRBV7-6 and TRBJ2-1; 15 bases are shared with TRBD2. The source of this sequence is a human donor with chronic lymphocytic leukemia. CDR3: CASSLRTSGRGNEQFF. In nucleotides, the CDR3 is TGTGCCAGCAGCTTAAGGACTAGCGGGAGGGGTAATGAGCAGTTCTTC.